The 27 T cell receptor beta chains in this list originate from one sample, sequenced in a study of CD8+ T cells in alopecia areata. CD4, CD8alpha, NKG2D, NKG2ACE and other markers guided sorting of pooled cutaneous lymph node cells. In each case, RNA was isolated and then reverse transcribed into cDNA as the sequencing template. Only in-frame clones appear in the TCRdb table, and some are missing; sequencing was by immunoSEQ multiplex PCR. There are about 300,000 clones in the sample, none observed a single time. Sequencing was done on a sample of CD4+ T cells sorted from a lymph node. Receptors were obtained from a C3H/HeJ mouse with alopecia areata. Strain haplotype (MHC): H2-k.

In its sample, this clone was seen a few times. The gene names here belong to mouse. The read terminates 4 residues ahead of where the CDR3 ends, so the germline J gene completes it. The genes are TRBV13-1 and TRBJ1-2; 12 bases are shared with TRBD1. CDR1 is NSHNY and CDR2 is SYGAGN in the germline V gene. The CDR3 consists of 12 residues. CDR3 region: CATGTGGPDYTF. The part of the CDR3 DNA that was read is TGTGCCACCGGGACAGGGGGCCCC.

Only a few counts were recorded for this clone. Mouse gene names and germline throughout. The read stops 4 residues short of the end of the CDR3; the missing end is completed from the germline J gene. The chain joins TRBV5 to TRBJ2-3; 9 bases are a match to TRBD2. CDR3 size: 16 residues. Germline CDR1 LGHNA, CDR2 YNLKQL (reference sequence). The junction had 6 bases not matched to a gene; V was cut back by 5 bases and J by 0 bases. The CDR3 DNA, read in part, is TGTGCCAGCAGCGCCCGACTGGGGGCTAGTGCAGAA. This translates into CASSARLGASAE. The entire CDR3 reads CASSARLGASAETLYF.

For this clone: Each gene name is a mouse one. The read terminates 4 residues ahead of where the CDR3 ends, so the germline J gene completes it. The rearrangement links TRBV13-1 to TRBJ2-4; 8 bases line up with TRBD2. Germline values: CDR1 NSHNY, CDR2 SYGAGN. The trim removed 1 base at V and 1 base at J, leaving 5 bases unmatched. The length of the CDR3 is 16 residues. The covered CDR3 bases are TGTGCCAGCAGTGATCTGGGGGGCTTGGGTCAAAAC. This sequence encodes CASSDLGGLGQN. The full-length CDR3 reads as CASSDLGGLGQNTLYF.

As for this clone: Gene names and germline refer to mouse. Read coverage stops 4 residues before the CDR3 terminus; the germline J gene supplies the remainder. This chain joins TRBV13-1 and TRBJ1-1; D gene ambiguous. Per germline, CDR1 NSHNY and CDR2 SYGAGN. The length of the CDR3 is 11 residues. V lost 4 bases to trimming and J lost 3 bases, with 4 bases between them. CDR3 DNA (partial): TGTGCCAGCAGTAAAGACACA. It codes for CASSKDT. The entire CDR3 is CASSKDTEVFF.

This clone was seen only a few times. A read error may explain this, as a much larger clone is one base away. The genes are named according to mouse. The read terminates 4 residues ahead of where the CDR3 ends, so the germline J gene completes it. The genes are TRBV13-2 and TRBJ2-1; TRBD2 agrees at 8 bases. Germline trimming cut 6 bases from V and 1 base from J; bases unmatched to any gene: 0. Germline V gene lookup returns CDR1 NNHNN and CDR2 SYGAGS (reference sequence). This CDR3 spans 13 amino acids. The CDR3 protein is CASAGGNYAEQFF. The sequenced CDR3 bases are TGTGCCAGCGCTGGGGGGAACTATGCT.

Details on this clone: Any gene name here is a mouse gene name. The read stops 4 residues short of the end of the CDR3; the missing end is completed from the germline J gene. The same CDR3 can be traced to other DNA sequences in this sample. V gene TRBV1 combines with J gene TRBJ2-7; D call uncertain. Trimming took 1 base from V and 3 from J, leaving 7 bases between them. CDR3 size: 13 residues. The germline V gene encodes CDR1 NSQYPW and CDR2 LRSPGD (reference sequence). The CDR3 DNA, read in part, is TGCACCTGCAGTGCAGGTGACAACTAT. It translates to CTCSAGDNY. The CDR3, in full, reads CTCSAGDNYEQYF.

The table lists this clone with many counts. These gene names are mouse names. The CDR3 is cut off 4 residues early in the read; its end comes from the germline J gene. Within the sample, other DNA sequences also encode this same CDR3. This sequence joins TRBV1 and TRBJ2-2, with 8 bases aligning to TRBD1. Trimming at V came to 3 bases and at J to 4 bases, leaving 4 bases not matched to a gene. From germline, CDR1 is NSQYPW and CDR2 LRSPGD (reference sequence). The CDR3 is made up of 15 amino acids. CDR3 protein: CTCSAQGATTGQLYF. The DNA read from the CDR3 is TGCACCTGCAGTGCGCAGGGGGCAACCACCGGG. Drawing the rest from reference TRBV1 and TRBJ2-2, the complete variable domain is VTLLEQNPRWRLVPRGQAVNLRCILKNSQYPWMSWYQQDLQKQLQWLFTLRSPGDKEVKSLPGADYLATRVTDTELRLQVANMSQGRTLYCTCSAQGATTGQLYFGEGSKLTVL.

A few counts support this clone. Germline and genes: mouse. The read is 4 residues too short to cover the CDR3 end, so that end is filled in from the germline J gene. This chain links TRBV13-2 with TRBJ2-1; 10 positions agree with TRBD2. The CDR3 has 17 amino acids. Germline lookup yields CDR1 NNHNN and CDR2 SYGAGS (reference sequence). The J segment lost 3 bases and the V segment lost 0 bases, leaving 6 bases of the junction unmatched. This chain's CDR3 is CASGDAPGGARYAEQFF. CDR3 bases read: TGTGCCAGCGGTGATGCCCCTGGGGGGGCGCGCTATGCT.

This clone was counted only a few times. Mouse names are used for the genes. The sequence runs out 4 residues before the end of the CDR3; the remainder is reconstructed from the germline J gene. The J gene is TRBJ2-3, the V gene TRBV5; TRBD2 might be the D (5 bases). Germline V gene data show CDR1 as LGHNA and CDR2 as YNLKQL (reference sequence). The CDR3 covers 12 residues. CDR3 DNA (partial): TGTGCCAGCAGCCAATGGGGAGAA. This encodes CASSQWGE. In full, the CDR3 is CASSQWGETLYF.

This clone has just a few counts. Gene and germline names: mouse. Read data end 4 residues before the CDR3 end; the end is taken from the germline J gene. The sample has other DNA sequences that encode this CDR3 too. This chain uses TRBV13-1 with TRBJ2-5; no definite D call. CDR1 is NSHNY and CDR2 is SYGAGN in the germline V gene. This CDR3 has 11 amino acids. Incomplete CDR3 DNA: TGTGCCAGCAGTGATCTGGAC. It codes for CASSDLD. The entire CDR3 sequence reads CASSDLDTQYF.

This clone has more than one count but fewer than ten. The gene names given are mouse names. The read gets to within 4 residues of the CDR3 end, and the germline J gene fills in the rest. Other nucleotide sequences in the sample specify the same CDR3. This chain connects TRBV17 to TRBJ2-2, with 7 bases identical to TRBD2. With V trimmed by 2 bases and J by 3 bases, 0 bases remained unmatched. The germline V gene encodes CDR1 MNHDT and CDR2 YYDKIL. The length of the CDR3 is 14 residues. The CDR3 reads CASSRLGDTGQLYF. The part of the CDR3 DNA that was read is TGTGCTAGCAGTAGACTGGGGGACACCGGG.

This clone turned up a few times. The DNA is left out, because the CDR3 cannot be placed on it with certainty; the CDR3 is given as TCRdb lists it. Genes here carry mouse names. The chain recombines TRBV23 with TRBJ2-1; the D segment call TRBD1 is taken from the table without a DNA check. The CDR3 contains 14 residues when both ends are counted. Germline V gene data show CDR1 as KGHTA and CDR2 as FQNQQP. The CDR3 protein is CAPAVGTNYAEQFF.

This clone came up a few times. Genes here carry mouse names. The read gets to within 4 residues of the CDR3 end, and the germline J gene fills in the rest. The chain links TRBV19 to TRBJ2-4; weak D call: TRBD1 (6 bases). Germline CDR1 and CDR2: FNHDT and SITEND (reference sequence). CDR3 size: 11 residues. Here the CDR3 reads CASNQGNTLYF. The sequenced part of the CDR3 DNA is TGTGCCAGCAACCAGGGGAAC. Full variable domain (outside the CDR3, taken from reference TRBV19 and TRBJ2-4): GGIITQTPKFLIGQEGQKLTLKCQQNFNHDTMYWYRQDSGKGLRLIYYSITENDLQKGDLSEGYDASREKKSSFSLTVTSAQKNEMAVFLCASNQGNTLYFGAGTRLSVL.

This clone was seen a few times. Mouse gene names and germline throughout. Read coverage stops 4 residues before the CDR3 terminus; the germline J gene supplies the remainder. This chain joins TRBV1 and TRBJ2-3; D possibly corresponds to TRBD1 (6 bases). This CDR3 region has 15 residues. Germline V CDR1 and CDR2: NSQYPW, LRSPGD (reference sequence). Trimming removed 4 bases from V and 0 bases from J, with 11 bases in between. The CDR3 bases that were read are TGCACCTGCAGTGAACAGGGAGCTAGTGCAGAA. Translation gives CTCSEQGASAE. The entire CDR3 protein is CTCSEQGASAETLYF.

As for this clone: The gene names given are mouse names. The read finishes 4 residues shy of the CDR3 end, and the germline J gene is used to complete it. The rearrangement links TRBV19 to TRBJ1-2; the match to TRBD1 covers 11 bases. Germline CDR1 reads FNHDT; CDR2 reads SITEND (reference sequence). The CDR3 totals 14 residues. Losses at the gene ends were 6 bases for V and 4 bases for J; bases not matched to a gene: 5. The DNA read from the CDR3 is TGTGCCAGCACCCCGGACAGGGGGCCCTCC. Protein sequence: CASTPDRGPS. The complete CDR3 reads CASTPDRGPSDYTF.

This clone was observed many times. Gene names and germline refer to mouse. The CDR3 end lies 4 residues beyond the end of the read and is filled in from the germline J gene. The rearrangement links TRBV13-1 to TRBJ2-2, with a weak D call TRBD2 (7 bases). V was pared by 0 bases and J by 3 bases, with 12 bases between. This CDR3 is built from 16 residues. In germline, CDR1 is NSHNY, CDR2 SYGAGN. Incomplete CDR3 DNA: TGTGCCAGCAGTGATGGGGCTGGGGGCGACACCGGG. As protein: CASSDGAGGDTG. In full, the CDR3 reads CASSDGAGGDTGQLYF.

The table lists this clone with many counts. Genes and germline are mouse. The DNA ends 3 residues before the CDR3 does, and the rest of the CDR3 is filled in from the germline J gene. The chain is built from TRBV19 and TRBJ1-6; D is possibly TRBD1 (6 bases). TRBJ1-6 is an ORF, and what it does is uncertain. The germline V and J ends were trimmed by 4 bases and 3 bases, with 8 bases remaining between them. Germline CDR1 reads FNHDT; CDR2 reads SITEND (reference sequence). The length of the CDR3 is 14 residues. This CDR3 reads CASSRQVYNSPLYF. The CDR3 DNA, read in part, is TGTGCCAGCAGTCGACAGGTCTATAATTCGCCC.

This clone was detected only a few times. Mouse gene names and germline throughout. The missing CDR3 end, 4 residues past where the read stops, is filled in from the germline J gene. This specimen includes other DNA sequences encoding the same CDR3. The rearrangement joins TRBV17 to TRBJ1-1; the match to TRBD1 covers 8 bases. The V and J ends lost 6 bases and 0 bases, in that order; junction bases with no gene match: 3. This CDR3 contains 14 residues. The germline gives CDR1 MNHDT, CDR2 YYDKIL. The CDR3 DNA, read in part, is TGTGCTAGCAGGCAGGGGGCCACAAACACA. This encodes CASRQGATNT. The full CDR3 protein reads CASRQGATNTEVFF.

A few counts support this clone. Gene names refer to mouse genes. The read falls 4 residues short of the CDR3 end, and the missing part is taken from the germline J gene. The rearrangement uses TRBV14 and TRBJ2-7, with D possibly TRBD1 on 6 matching bases. The V end was cut by 4 bases, the J end by 3 bases, with 11 bases between. This CDR3 comprises 13 residues. CDR1 is SGHDT and CDR2 is FRDEAV in the germline V gene. The CDR3 DNA, read in part, is TGTGCCAGCAGTCAGACAGGTATCTAT. Residues: CASSQTGIY. The entire CDR3 reads CASSQTGIYEQYF.

On this clone itself: Each gene name is a mouse one. The read terminates 4 residues before the CDR3 end, so the remaining end is supplied by the germline J gene. Distinct nucleotide sequences in the sample also encode this CDR3. This chain connects TRBV3 to TRBJ2-5, with 8 bases lining up with TRBD2. This CDR3 is 14 amino acids long. Germline V lookup: CDR1 SNHLY, CDR2 FYNGKV (reference sequence). V gave up 5 bases and J gave up 1 base; unmatched junction bases: 2. CDR3 sequence: CASSLGGDQDTQYF. CDR3 bases read: TGTGCCAGCAGCCTGGGGGGTGACCAAGAC.

This clone was seen more than once but under ten times. Genes here carry mouse names. Additional DNA sequences in this sample encode the identical CDR3. The CDR3 loop is CTCSARGDYAEQFF. The DNA read from the CDR3 is TGCACCTGCAGTGCACGGGGGGACTATGCT. This chain uses TRBV1 with TRBJ2-1; D might be TRBD2 (6 bases). The sequenced fragment ends 4 residues before the CDR3 boundary, so the rest is inferred from the germline J gene. The germline V and J ends were trimmed by 2 bases and 2 bases, with 7 bases remaining between them. The V gene's germline CDR1 is NSQYPW and CDR2 LRSPGD (reference sequence). CDR3 length equals 14 residues.

Points on this clone: Germline and genes: mouse. The CDR3 is cut off 4 residues early in the read; its end comes from the germline J gene. The chain has TRBV5 and TRBJ2-2; TRBD2 matches at 7 bases. Germline V gene data show CDR1 as LGHNA and CDR2 as YNLKQL (reference sequence). V trimming: 0 bases; J trimming: 3 bases; junction bases outside the gene matches: 1. The CDR3 extends over 15 amino acids. The covered CDR3 bases are TGTGCCAGCAGCCAAGAGTGGGGGGACACCGGG. Amino acid sequence: CASSQEWGDTG. The CDR3 in full is CASSQEWGDTGQLYF.

This clone was seen many times. Mouse names are used for the genes. Read data end 3 residues before the CDR3 end; the end is taken from the germline J gene. The rearrangement joins TRBV13-3 to TRBJ1-6, with TRBD1 identical over 9 bases. TRBJ1-6 is labeled an ORF, and its function is uncertain. This CDR3 has 16 residues. V shed 2 bases and J 8 bases; nucleotides not matched to a gene: 8. The germline gives CDR1 NNHDY, CDR2 SYVADS. This chain's CDR3 is CASSEMTGGRDSPLYF. The CDR3 DNA, read in part, is TGTGCCAGCAGTGAGATGACAGGGGGAAGGGATTCGCCC.

Points on this clone: The germline and genes are mouse ones. The sequenced fragment ends 4 residues before the CDR3 boundary, so the rest is inferred from the germline J gene. V usage is TRBV13-1 and J usage is TRBJ2-3, with 10 bases matching TRBD2. Germline V CDR1 and CDR2: NSHNY, SYGAGN. Losses at the gene ends were 6 bases for V and 0 bases for J; bases not matched to a gene: 1. This CDR3 is built from 14 residues. Incomplete CDR3 DNA: TGTGCCAGCAACTGGGGGGGGAGTGCAGAA. This translates into CASNWGGSAE. The whole CDR3 region reads CASNWGGSAETLYF.

Details on this clone: The genes and germline here are from mouse. The read ends 4 residues shy of where the CDR3 ends; the end is completed using the germline J gene. The V and J genes are TRBV19 and TRBJ2-5, with TRBD1 identical over 7 bases. The length of the CDR3 is 15 residues. V shed 2 bases, J shed 2 bases, and the junction held 5 bases outside the gene matches. Germline values: CDR1 FNHDT, CDR2 SITEND (reference sequence). The CDR3 DNA, read in part, is TGTGCCAGCAGTATGGTGGACAGGACCCAAGAC. As protein: CASSMVDRTQD. The entire CDR3 protein is CASSMVDRTQDTQYF.

On this clone itself: Gene labels here are mouse ones. The CDR3 end lies 4 residues beyond the end of the read and is filled in from the germline J gene. This sample also contains other DNA sequences that code for the same CDR3. The chain is built from TRBV19 and TRBJ2-7, with 7 nucleotides matching TRBD2. The CDR3 runs 13 residues. The V gene end was trimmed by 2 bases and the J gene end by 1 base; junction bases not matched to a gene: 0. Germline V gene lookup returns CDR1 FNHDT and CDR2 SITEND (reference sequence). The CDR3 bases that were read are TGTGCCAGCAGTATTGGGGGGTCCTAT. This gives the protein CASSIGGSY. The entire CDR3 protein is CASSIGGSYEQYF.

About this clone itself: Gene names denote mouse genes. The CDR3 end falls 4 residues outside the read, so it is completed with the germline J gene. Other DNA sequences in the sample encode the same CDR3. The V gene is TRBV1, the J gene TRBJ1-2, with D possibly matching TRBD1 (5 bases). V lost 0 bases and J 1 base, leaving 9 bases between the germline ends. CDR3 length: 15 residues. In germline, CDR1 is NSQYPW, CDR2 LRSPGD (reference sequence). The DNA read from the CDR3 is TGCACCTGCAGTGCAGATCGTGGGGGAAACTCC. It translates to CTCSADRGGNS. The entire CDR3 sequence reads CTCSADRGGNSDYTF.